The present T cell receptor beta chain was sequenced within a study of blood T cell repertoires in COVID-19. Those who participated ranged in age from about 18 to 89 years and resided in approximately 23 US areas. Clones were sequenced by immunoSEQ multiplex PCR, and TCRdb holds only the in-frame ones, with some missing. This table holds roughly 250,000 clones, roughly 90% found once. CDR3 length equals 14 residues. V shed 3 bases and J shed 1 base, with 9 bases lying between them. CDR1 is LNHDA, CDR2 SQIVND, per germline (reference sequence). This TCR came from a woman aged 50 to 60 who had recovered from COVID-19. The chain couples TRBV19 to TRBJ1-1; D unclear. Sequencing used PBMCs or T cells enriched from blood (not recorded which). The DNA of the CDR3 is TGTGCCAGTAGTATCTCGTCCAGGAACACTGAAGCTTTCTTT. Translation gives CASSISSRNTEAFF.